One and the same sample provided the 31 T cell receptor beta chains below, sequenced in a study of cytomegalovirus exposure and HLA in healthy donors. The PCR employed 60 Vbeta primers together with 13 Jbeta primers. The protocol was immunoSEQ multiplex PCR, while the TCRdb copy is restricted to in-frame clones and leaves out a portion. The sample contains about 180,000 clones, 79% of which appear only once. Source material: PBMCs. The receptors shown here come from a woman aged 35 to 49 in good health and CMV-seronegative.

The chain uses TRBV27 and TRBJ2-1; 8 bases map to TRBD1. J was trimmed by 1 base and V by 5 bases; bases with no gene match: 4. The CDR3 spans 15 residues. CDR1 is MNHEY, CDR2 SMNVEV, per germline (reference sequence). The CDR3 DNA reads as TGTGCCAGCAGTGCATACAGGGGGTCCTACAATGAGCAGTTCTTC. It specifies CASSAYRGSYNEQFF.

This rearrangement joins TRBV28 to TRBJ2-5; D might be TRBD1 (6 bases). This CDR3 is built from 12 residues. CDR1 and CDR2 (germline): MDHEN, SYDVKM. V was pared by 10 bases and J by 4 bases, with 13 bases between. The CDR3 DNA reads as TGTGCCATACAGGGTTCAGGAGAGACCCAGTACTTC. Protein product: CAIQGSGETQYF.

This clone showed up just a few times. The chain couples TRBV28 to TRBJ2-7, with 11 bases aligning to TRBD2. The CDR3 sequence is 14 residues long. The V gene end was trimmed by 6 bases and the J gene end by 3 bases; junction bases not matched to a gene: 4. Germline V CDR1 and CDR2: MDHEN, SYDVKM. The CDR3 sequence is CASRTGTSGYEQYF. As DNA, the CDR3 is TGTGCCAGCAGAACCGGGACTAGCGGCTACGAGCAGTACTTC.

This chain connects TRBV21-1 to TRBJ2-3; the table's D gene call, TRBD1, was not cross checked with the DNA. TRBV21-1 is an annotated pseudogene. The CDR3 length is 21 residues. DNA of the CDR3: TGTGCCAGCAGCAATTCGGAGGGGGCGATAGGTCTACCAATAGGCACAGATACGCAGTATTTT. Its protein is CASSNSEGAIGLPIGTDTQYF.

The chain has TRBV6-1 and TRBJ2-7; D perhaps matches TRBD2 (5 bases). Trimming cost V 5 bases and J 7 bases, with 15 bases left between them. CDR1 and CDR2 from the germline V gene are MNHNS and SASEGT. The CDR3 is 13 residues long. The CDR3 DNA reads TGTGCCAGCAGTTCCCGGGGTCCTGGGGAGCAGTACTTC. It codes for CASSSRGPGEQYF.

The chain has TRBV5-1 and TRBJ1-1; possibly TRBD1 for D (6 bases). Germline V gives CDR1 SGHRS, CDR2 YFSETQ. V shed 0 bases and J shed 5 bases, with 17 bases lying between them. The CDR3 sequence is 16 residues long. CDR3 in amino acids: CASSLGLVEGGTEAFF. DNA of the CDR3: TGCGCCAGCAGCTTGGGGTTGGTGGAGGGGGGGACTGAAGCTTTCTTT.

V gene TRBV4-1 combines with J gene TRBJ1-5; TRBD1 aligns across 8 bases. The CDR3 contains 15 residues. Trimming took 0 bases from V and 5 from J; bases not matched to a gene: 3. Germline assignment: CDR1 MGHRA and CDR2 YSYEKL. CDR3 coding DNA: TGCGCCAGCAGCCAAGAGGTGACAGGGGATCAGCCCCAGCATTTT. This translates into CASSQEVTGDQPQHF.

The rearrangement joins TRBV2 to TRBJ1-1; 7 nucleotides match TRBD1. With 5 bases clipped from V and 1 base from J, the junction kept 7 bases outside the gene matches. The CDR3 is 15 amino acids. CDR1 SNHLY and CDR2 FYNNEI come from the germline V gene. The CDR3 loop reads CASSPPPGGNTEAFF. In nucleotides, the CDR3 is TGTGCCAGCAGTCCACCCCCAGGGGGGAACACTGAAGCTTTCTTT.

The CDR3 sequence: CASSLGQPGINEKLFF. The CDR3 DNA follows: TGTGCCAGCAGCTTGGGGCAACCGGGGATTAATGAAAAACTGTTTTTT. The rearrangement joins TRBV5-4 to TRBJ1-4; D is ambiguous. The CDR3 extends over 16 amino acids. Trimming took 0 bases from V and 4 from J, leaving 13 bases between them. From germline, CDR1 is SGHNT and CDR2 YYREEE (reference sequence).

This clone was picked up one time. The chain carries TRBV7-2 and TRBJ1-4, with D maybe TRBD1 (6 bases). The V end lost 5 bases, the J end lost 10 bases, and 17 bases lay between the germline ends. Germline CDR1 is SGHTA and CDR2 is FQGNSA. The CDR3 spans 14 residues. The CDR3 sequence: CASSLDRSIGKLFF. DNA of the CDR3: TGTGCCAGCAGCCTTGACAGGAGCATTGGAAAACTGTTTTTT.

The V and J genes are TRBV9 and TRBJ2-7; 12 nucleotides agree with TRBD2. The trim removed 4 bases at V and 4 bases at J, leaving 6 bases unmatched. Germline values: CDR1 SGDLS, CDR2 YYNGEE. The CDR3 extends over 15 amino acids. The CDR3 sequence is CASSSSGGVGYEQYF. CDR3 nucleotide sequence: TGTGCCAGCAGCTCTAGCGGGGGGGTGGGGTACGAGCAGTACTTC.

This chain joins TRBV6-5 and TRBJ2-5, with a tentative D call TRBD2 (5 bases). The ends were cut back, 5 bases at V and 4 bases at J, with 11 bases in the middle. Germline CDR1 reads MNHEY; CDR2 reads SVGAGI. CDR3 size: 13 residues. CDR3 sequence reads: CASSPLAGETQYF. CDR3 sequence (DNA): TGTGCCAGCAGTCCTCTAGCAGGAGAGACCCAGTACTTC.

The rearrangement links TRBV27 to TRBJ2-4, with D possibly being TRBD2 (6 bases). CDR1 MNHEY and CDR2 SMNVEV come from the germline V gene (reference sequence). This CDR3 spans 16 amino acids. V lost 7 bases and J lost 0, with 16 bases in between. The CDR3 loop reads CASTSSGGLAKNIQYF. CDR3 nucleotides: TGTGCCAGCACCTCATCTGGGGGGTTAGCCAAAAACATTCAGTACTTC.

The CDR3 DNA sequence: TGTGCCAGCAGTGAATCCCCGTTAAGTCGTGTGGGGGCATACGAGCAGTACTTC. Protein product: CASSESPLSRVGAYEQYF. The chain couples TRBV6-1 to TRBJ2-5; tentative D call: TRBD1 (6 bases). The J call may be wrong; the DNA end is better matched by TRBJ2-7. Germline CDR1 MNHNS, CDR2 SASEGT. The CDR3 is 18 amino acids.

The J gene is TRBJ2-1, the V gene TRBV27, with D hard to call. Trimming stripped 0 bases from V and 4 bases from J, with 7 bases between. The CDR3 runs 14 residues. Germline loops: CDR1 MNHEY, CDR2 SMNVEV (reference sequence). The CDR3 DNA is TGTGCCAGCAGTTTATCAGAGCTGTACAATGAGCAGTTCTTC. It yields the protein CASSLSELYNEQFF.

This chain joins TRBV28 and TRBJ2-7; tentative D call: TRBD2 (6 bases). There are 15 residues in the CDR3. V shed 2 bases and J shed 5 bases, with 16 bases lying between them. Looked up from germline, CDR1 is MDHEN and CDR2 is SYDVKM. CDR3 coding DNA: TGTGCCAGCAGTTTACCCCCGGGGGTAGGCGACGAGCAGTACTTC. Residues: CASSLPPGVGDEQYF.

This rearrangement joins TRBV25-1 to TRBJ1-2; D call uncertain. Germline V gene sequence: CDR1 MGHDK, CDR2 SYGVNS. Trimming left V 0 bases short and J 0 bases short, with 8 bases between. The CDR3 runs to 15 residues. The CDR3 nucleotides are TGTGCCAGCAGTGAATACGACCAGGCTAACTATGGCTACACCTTC. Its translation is CASSEYDQANYGYTF.

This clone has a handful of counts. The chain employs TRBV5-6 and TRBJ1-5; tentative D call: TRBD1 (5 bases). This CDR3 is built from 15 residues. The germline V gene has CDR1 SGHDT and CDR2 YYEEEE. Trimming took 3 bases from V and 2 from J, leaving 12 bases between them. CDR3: CASSSWGGGNQPQHF. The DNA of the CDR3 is TGTGCCAGCAGCTCTTGGGGGGGAGGCAATCAGCCCCAGCATTTT. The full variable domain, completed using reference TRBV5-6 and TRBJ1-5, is DAGVTQSPTHLIKTRGQQVTLRCSPKSGHDTVSWYQQALGQGPQFIFQYYEEEERQRGNFPDRFSGHQFPNYSSELNVNALLLGDSALYLCASSSWGGGNQPQHFGDGTRLSIL.

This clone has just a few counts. The CDR3 bases are TGTGCCAGCAGCCCCCGGGCTAGCGGGGGGGCCGGGGAGACCCAGTACTTC. Protein: CASSPRASGGAGETQYF. The chain is built from TRBV7-9 and TRBJ2-5, with 12 bases identical to TRBD2. CDR3 length: 17 amino acids. Germline CDR1 is SEHNR and CDR2 is FQNEAQ (reference sequence). With V trimmed by 5 bases and J by 5 bases, 12 bases remained unmatched.

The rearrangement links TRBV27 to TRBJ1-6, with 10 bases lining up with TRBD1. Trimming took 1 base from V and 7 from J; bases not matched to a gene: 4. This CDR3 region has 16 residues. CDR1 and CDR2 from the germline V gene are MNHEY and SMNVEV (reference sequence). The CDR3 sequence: CASSLWGGQGNSPLHF. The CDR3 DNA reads TGTGCCAGCAGTTTATGGGGGGGACAGGGGAATTCACCCCTCCACTTT.

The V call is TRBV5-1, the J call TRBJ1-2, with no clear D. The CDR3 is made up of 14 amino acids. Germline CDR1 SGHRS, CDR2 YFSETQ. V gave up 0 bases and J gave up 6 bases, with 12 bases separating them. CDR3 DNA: TGCGCCAGCAGCTTGGATCCCAGAATTAATGGCTACACCTTC. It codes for CASSLDPRINGYTF.

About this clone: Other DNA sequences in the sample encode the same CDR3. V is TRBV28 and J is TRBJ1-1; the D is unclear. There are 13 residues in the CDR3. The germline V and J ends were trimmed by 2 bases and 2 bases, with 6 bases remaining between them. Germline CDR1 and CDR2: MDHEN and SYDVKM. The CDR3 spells CASSLSGNTEAFF. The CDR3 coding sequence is TGTGCCAGCAGTTTAAGTGGCAACACTGAAGCTTTCTTT.

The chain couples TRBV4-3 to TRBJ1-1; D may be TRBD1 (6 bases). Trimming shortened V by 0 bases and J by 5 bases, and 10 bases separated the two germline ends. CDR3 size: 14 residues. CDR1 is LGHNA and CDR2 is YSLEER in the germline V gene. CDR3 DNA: TGCGCCAGCAGCCAAGAAGGGGGTCTGACTGAAGCTTTCTTT. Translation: CASSQEGGLTEAFF.

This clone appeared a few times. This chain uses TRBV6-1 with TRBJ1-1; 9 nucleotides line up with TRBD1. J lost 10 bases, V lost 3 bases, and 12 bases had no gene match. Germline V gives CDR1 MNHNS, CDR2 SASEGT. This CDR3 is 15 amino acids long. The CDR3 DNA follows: TGTGCCAGCAGTGACCTGACAGGGGGGTACTCTCGAGCTTTCTTT. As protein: CASSDLTGGYSRAFF.

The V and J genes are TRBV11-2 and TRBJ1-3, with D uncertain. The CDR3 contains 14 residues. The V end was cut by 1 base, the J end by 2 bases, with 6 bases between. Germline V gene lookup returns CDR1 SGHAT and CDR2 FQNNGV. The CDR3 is CASSLAGTGNTIYF. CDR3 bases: TGTGCCAGCAGCTTAGCAGGTACTGGAAACACCATATATTTT.

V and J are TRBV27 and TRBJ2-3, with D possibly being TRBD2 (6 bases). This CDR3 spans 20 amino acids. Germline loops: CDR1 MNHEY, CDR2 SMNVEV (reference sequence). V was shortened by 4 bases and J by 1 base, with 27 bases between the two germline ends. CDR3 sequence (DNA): TGTGCCAGCAGTTCCCGTCCACGGGTTTTTGGAGGGGCTCGCACAGATACGCAGTATTTT. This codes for CASSSRPRVFGGARTDTQYF.

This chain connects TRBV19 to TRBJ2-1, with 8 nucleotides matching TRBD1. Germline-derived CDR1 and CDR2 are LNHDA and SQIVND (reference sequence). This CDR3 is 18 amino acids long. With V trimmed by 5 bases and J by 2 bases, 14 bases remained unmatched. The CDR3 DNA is TGTGCCAGTAGTCCACTCCCCCGGACAGGGACTCCCTACAATGAGCAGTTCTTC. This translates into CASSPLPRTGTPYNEQFF.

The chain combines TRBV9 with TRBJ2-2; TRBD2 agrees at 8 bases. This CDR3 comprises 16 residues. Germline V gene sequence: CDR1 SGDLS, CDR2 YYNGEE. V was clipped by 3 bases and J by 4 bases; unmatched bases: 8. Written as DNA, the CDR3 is TGTGCCAGCAGCGACCATAGCGGGAAGGGCACCGGGGAGCTGTTTTTT. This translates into CASSDHSGKGTGELFF. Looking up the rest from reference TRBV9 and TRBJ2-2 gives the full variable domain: DSGVTQTPKHLITATGQRVTLRCSPRSGDLSVYWYQQSLDQGLQFLIQYYNGEERAKGNILERFSAQQFPDLHSELNLSSLELGDSALYFCASSDHSGKGTGELFFGEGSRLTVL.

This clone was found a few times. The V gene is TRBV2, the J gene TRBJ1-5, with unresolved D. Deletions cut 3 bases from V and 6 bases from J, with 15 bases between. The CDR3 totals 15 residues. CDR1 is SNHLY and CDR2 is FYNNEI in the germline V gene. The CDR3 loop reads CASSESQLGGQPQHF. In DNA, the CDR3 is TGTGCCAGCAGTGAGAGCCAACTAGGAGGTCAGCCCCAGCATTTT.

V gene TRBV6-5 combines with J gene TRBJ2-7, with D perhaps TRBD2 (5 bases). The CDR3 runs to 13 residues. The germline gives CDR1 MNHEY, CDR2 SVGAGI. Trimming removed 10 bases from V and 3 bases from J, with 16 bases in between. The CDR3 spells CATHGGRSYEQYF. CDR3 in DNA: TGTGCCACTCATGGTGGGAGAAGCTACGAGCAGTACTTC.

The chain's CDR3 is CASSATGTQQETQYF. CDR3 nucleotide sequence: TGTGCCAGCAGTGCAACCGGGACTCAACAAGAGACCCAGTACTTC. V usage is TRBV7-6 and J usage is TRBJ2-5, with a weak D call TRBD2 (6 bases). V lost 6 bases, J lost 2 bases, and 16 bases lay in between. Germline V gives CDR1 SGHVS, CDR2 FNYEAQ. The CDR3 has 15 amino acids.